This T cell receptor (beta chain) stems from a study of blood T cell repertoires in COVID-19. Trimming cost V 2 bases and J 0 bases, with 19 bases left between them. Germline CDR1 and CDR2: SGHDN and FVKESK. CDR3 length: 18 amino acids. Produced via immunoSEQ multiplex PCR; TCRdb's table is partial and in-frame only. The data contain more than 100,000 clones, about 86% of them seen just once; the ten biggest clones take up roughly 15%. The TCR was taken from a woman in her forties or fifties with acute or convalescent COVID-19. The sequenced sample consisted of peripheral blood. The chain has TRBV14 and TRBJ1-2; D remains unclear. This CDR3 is CASSQSFEVSDPNYGYTF. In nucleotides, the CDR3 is TGTGCCAGCAGCCAATCATTCGAGGTCAGCGATCCTAACTATGGCTACACCTTC.